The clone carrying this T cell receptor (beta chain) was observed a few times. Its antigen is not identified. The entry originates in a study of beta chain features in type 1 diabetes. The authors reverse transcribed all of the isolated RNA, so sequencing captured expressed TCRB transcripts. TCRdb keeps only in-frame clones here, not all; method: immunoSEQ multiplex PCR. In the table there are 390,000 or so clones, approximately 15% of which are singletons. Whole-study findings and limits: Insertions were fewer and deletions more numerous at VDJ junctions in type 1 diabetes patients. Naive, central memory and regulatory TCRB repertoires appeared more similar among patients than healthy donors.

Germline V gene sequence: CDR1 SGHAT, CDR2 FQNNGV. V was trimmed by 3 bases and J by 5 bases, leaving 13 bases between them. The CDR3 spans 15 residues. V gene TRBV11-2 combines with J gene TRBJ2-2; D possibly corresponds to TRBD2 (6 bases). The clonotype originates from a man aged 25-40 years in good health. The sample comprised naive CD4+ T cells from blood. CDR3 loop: CASSLSSARTGELFF. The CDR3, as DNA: TGTGCCAGCAGCTTGTCTAGCGCAAGGACCGGGGAGCTGTTTTTT. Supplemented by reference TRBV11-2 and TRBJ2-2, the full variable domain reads EAGVAQSPRYKIIEKRQSVAFWCNPISGHATLYWYQQILGQGPKLLIQFQNNGVVDDSQLPKDRFSAERLKGVDSTLKIQPAKLEDSAVYLCASSLSSARTGELFFGEGSRLTVL.